The source of this TCR beta chain is a study of T cells in Graves' hyperthyroidism and ophthalmopathy (dated by TCRdb to between 2018 and 2021). Turning to the overall study: TCR V-J signatures able to tell the groups apart were searched for in a discovery cohort of 90 to 100 patients, of whom roughly 42 had Graves' ophthalmopathy and around 57 had stable Graves' hyperthyroidism. Prospective prediction of ophthalmopathy was tested in an independent validation cohort consisting of 18 to 20 hyperthyroidism patients and more than 15 patients who later progressed to ophthalmopathy. The 85 to 100 discovery patients were randomly split 7:3 into training and test sets. The study also compared thyroid tissue and blood T-cell repertoires from a handful of Graves' hyperthyroidism patients. Following sampling, methimazole starting at 30 mg daily was given to hyperthyroidism patients, and high-dose intravenous methylprednisolone was given to ophthalmopathy patients. TCR Vbeta CDR3 sequencing of approximately 140 peripheral blood samples (over 40 ophthalmopathy, about 75 hyperthyroidism and around 17 progressor patients) is reported in the paper. Overall study results and their limits: Most expanded thyroid clonotypes (frequency above 0.001) were also detected in blood, suggesting blood repertoires may reflect thyroid immune responses. No statistical method was used to fix the sample size in advance, and group allocation was not hidden from the investigators. During validation, the model predicted progression to ophthalmopathy a median of around 6 months ahead of onset, with almost 71% sensitivity and 72.22% specificity. A 13 V-J signature model separated ophthalmopathy from stable hyperthyroidism, with just over 85% sensitivity and 81% to 83% specificity in cross-validation and 80%/75% in testing.

The TCR beta CDR3 regions were amplified from the RNA transcripts. The TCR CDR3 was subjected to a first round of RT-PCR using the HTBI primer set and the Qiagen OneStep RT-PCR kit. Libraries were constructed in a second round of multiplex PCR, after which size selection and purification were carried out. Paired-end sequencing of the libraries was performed with 100 bp reads on an Illumina HiSeq2000. Per the authors' processing: SOAPnuke was used to process the raw data, throwing out any read that contained adapters or uncalled bases, had a mean Phred below 15, or lacked an exact constant-primer or identifier match. High-quality paired reads were merged using COPE v1.2.5, and each unique nucleotide sequence was defined as a clonotype. MiTCR v1.1 was used to align clonotypes to the IMGT TRBV, TRBD and TRBJ reference segments. Only V-J combinations with frequency above 0.0001, covering approximately 99% of repertoires, were analysed. A TCS score was defined as the ratio between F50 (clonal expansion) and ExV (chaos), using BLOSUM62-based TCRdist between CDR3 peptides within each V-J. Welch's t-statistics and random forest reduced approximately 520 V-J features to about 13, which were used in a naive Bayes classifier (R e1071). The similarity between thyroid and blood repertoires was quantified using the Morisita-Horn index. TCRdb reanalyzed the raw reads on its own, using fastp at Q25 for trimming and MiXCR for clone calling, and kept in-frame beta chains. Here each entry gathers all rows of one CDR3 protein and keeps the most common genes and DNA. None of the V and J calls come from the authors' own analysis; TCRdb made them. In this sample the table shows 450,000 to 700,000 distinct CDR3 sequences, around 45% of which occur a single time. Clones ranked in the top ten supply about 8% of the sample.

Remarks on this clonotype: The antigen this receptor binds is unknown. No per-base quality is available; no much larger clone lies one base away.

Stable Graves' hyperthyroidism was defined as the absence of progression to ophthalmopathy over 18 months of follow-up. Hyperthyroidism patients were newly diagnosed, with disease duration under 2 months, and aged 18 to 65 years. The study excluded patients with uncontrolled infections, other autoimmune diseases, pregnancy or lactation. Diagnoses were based on clinical symptoms, serum thyroxine and TRAb, thyroid ultrasound and orbital computed tomography. Total RNA was extracted using Trizol reagent, and RNA quality was assessed on an Agilent 2100 Bioanalyzer. Spanning cysteine to phenylalanine, the CDR3 consists of 13 amino acids. Of all the DNA, just the CDR3 is kept, 39 bases in frame from base 1. Taken from the germline V gene, the CDR1 and CDR2 loops are SNHLY and FYNNEI. Between the V and J ends, shortened by 8 bases and 4 bases respectively, the junction contains 14 bases.

The sample was peripheral blood or thyroid tissue (not recorded which). Rearrangement joined TRBV2 to TRBJ1-2, and TRBD1 may be the D gene, going by 5 matching bases. The TCR originated in a woman between 18 and 29 years old with Graves' hyperthyroidism. The CDR3: CASGQGRRYGYTF. The DNA is TGTGCCAGCGGTCAGGGTCGCCGCTATGGCTACACCTTC. Beyond the CDR3, the reference TRBV2 and TRBJ1-2 genes provide the residues; the full variable domain reads: EPEVTQTPSHQVTQMGQEVILRCVPISNHLYFYWYRQILGQKVEFLVSFYNNEISEKSEIFDDQFSVERPDGSNFTLKIRSTKLEDSAMYFCASGQGRRYGYTFGSGTRLTVV.